This TCR beta chain stems from a study of blood T cell repertoires in COVID-19. Study-wide background: Spain, Italy and the United States supplied samples that represented acute and convalescent COVID-19. PBMCs, B-cell-depleted T cells, or T cells were the source of the cDNA or gDNA that made up the material.

The CDR3 loop spans 16 amino acids. V lost 5 bases to trimming and J lost 4 bases; unmatched junction nucleotides: 9. Germline loops: CDR1 SGHVS, CDR2 FNYEAQ. This table comes from immunoSEQ multiplex PCR, and its TCRdb copy is limited to in-frame clones, with some not included. The top ten clones hold roughly a tenth of a sample with about 310,000 clones, roughly 86% of them seen once. Everyone who took part was roughly 18 to 95 years old, and they came from 20 to 25 US areas. Participant-given clinical history determined each cohort assignment. Sequenced input: PBMCs or T cells enriched from blood (not recorded which). The sequence was obtained from a woman in her thirties who had recovered from COVID-19. This chain connects TRBV7-6 to TRBJ1-4; 8 bases align to TRBD1. The CDR3 nucleotides read TGTGCCAGCAGCGAGCGACAGGGGATCAATAATGAAAAACTGTTTTTT. This encodes CASSERQGINNEKLFF. Drawing the rest from reference TRBV7-6 and TRBJ1-4, the complete variable domain is GAGVSQSPRYKVTKRGQDVALRCDPISGHVSLYWYRQALGQGPEFLTYFNYEAQQDKSGLPNDRFSAERPEGSISTLTIQRTEQRDSAMYRCASSERQGINNEKLFFGSGTQLSVL.